The 17 T cell receptor beta chains listed next were all sequenced from one sample in a study of blood T cell repertoires in COVID-19. Repertoires were generated with immunoSEQ multiplex PCR, while TCRdb's copy carries only in-frame clones and drops some. The table includes just over 300,000 clones, around 89% detected once. Sequencing used PBMCs or T cells enriched from blood (not recorded which). The receptors shown here come from a woman in her thirties or forties who had recovered from COVID-19.

The rearrangement uses TRBV12-5 and TRBJ1-1; no clear D gene. This CDR3 has 15 residues. Trimming pared 4 bases from V and 2 bases from J, leaving 14 bases between. Germline lookup yields CDR1 LGHNT and CDR2 FRNRAP. In nucleotides, the CDR3 is TGTGCTAGTGGTTCCGGGATCGGGTATAACACTGAAGCTTTCTTT. Translating gives CASGSGIGYNTEAFF. Variable domain in full (rest from reference TRBV12-5 and TRBJ1-1): DARVTQTPRHKVTEMGQEVTMRCQPILGHNTVFWYRQTMMQGLELLAYFRNRAPLDDSGMPKDRFSAEMPDATLATLKIQPSEPRDSAVYFCASGSGIGYNTEAFFGQGTRLTVV.

This clone was picked up a small number of times. Other DNA sequences from this sample encode an identical CDR3 as well. The chain employs TRBV11-2 and TRBJ2-7; no clear D gene. V was shortened by 4 bases and J by 2 bases, with 3 bases between the two germline ends. The CDR3 spans 11 residues. Germline loops: CDR1 SGHAT, CDR2 FQNNGV. CDR3 DNA sequence: TGTGCCAGCAGCTCAGCCTACGAGCAGTACTTC. Protein product: CASSSAYEQYF.

The chain joins TRBV7-3 to TRBJ1-1; the D gene is possibly TRBD1 (6 bases). The germline gives CDR1 SGHTA, CDR2 FQGTGA. The CDR3 runs to 15 residues. The V gene lost 1 base and the J gene lost 5 bases, with 14 bases spanning the gap. The CDR3 DNA follows: TGTGCCAGCAGCTTAAACACAGGGTATAGTACTGAAGCTTTCTTT. It is translated as CASSLNTGYSTEAFF.

The chain links TRBV7-8 to TRBJ2-7, with D unresolved. V was trimmed by 5 bases and J by 7 bases, leaving 9 bases between them. Germline CDR1 and CDR2: SGHVS and FQNEAQ. This CDR3 comprises 11 residues. CDR3 nucleotide sequence: TGTGCCAGCAGCCTCCGCGAGGAGCAGTACTTC. Protein sequence: CASSLREEQYF.

V usage is TRBV24-1 and J usage is TRBJ2-2; maybe TRBD1 (6 bases). This CDR3 has 14 residues. The germline V gene encodes CDR1 KGHDR and CDR2 SFDVKD. The V end lost 8 bases, the J end lost 7 bases, and 16 bases lay between the germline ends. The CDR3 bases are TGTGCCACCAAACCTAACAGGGCAGGCGGGGAGCTGTTTTTT. It encodes CATKPNRAGGELFF.

The chain couples TRBV24-1 to TRBJ2-6; the match to TRBD1 covers 7 bases. Losses at the gene ends were 12 bases for V and 2 bases for J; bases not matched to a gene: 9. The CDR3 runs to 15 residues. Germline V lookup: CDR1 KGHDR, CDR2 SFDVKD. The DNA of the CDR3 is TGTGCCCCCAATCGGACAGGAACTGGGGCCAACGTCCTGACTTTC. As protein: CAPNRTGTGANVLTF.

This clone was seen just once. This chain connects TRBV19 to TRBJ2-7, with TRBD1 matching over 7 bases. Trimming at V came to 4 bases and at J to 0 bases, leaving 9 bases not matched to a gene. The V gene's germline CDR1 is LNHDA and CDR2 SQIVND (reference sequence). The CDR3 has 16 residues. The CDR3 nucleotides read TGTGCCAGTAGTACTGAGGGGGCGCTGGGCTCCTACGAGCAGTACTTC. Translation: CASSTEGALGSYEQYF.

This clone was seen a handful of times. The CDR3 loop is CASSSGTGASYEQYF. The CDR3 region has the DNA TGTGCCAGTAGTTCCGGGACAGGGGCATCCTACGAGCAGTACTTC. This chain connects TRBV19 to TRBJ2-7; 10 bases fit TRBD1. V lost 5 bases to trimming and J lost 1 base; unmatched junction nucleotides: 5. The CDR3 is 15 residues long. Germline CDR1 is LNHDA and CDR2 is SQIVND (reference sequence).

CDR3 bases: TGTGCCAGCAGTTCAGTCCCCGGGACAGACTACGAGCAGTACTTC. This gives the protein CASSSVPGTDYEQYF. The chain recombines TRBV28 with TRBJ2-7; 7 bases match TRBD1. Per the germline V gene, CDR1 is MDHEN and CDR2 is SYDVKM. J gave up 3 bases and V 4 bases, and 9 bases lay outside the gene matches. This CDR3 is built from 15 residues.

V gene TRBV4-3 combines with J gene TRBJ2-2; 11 nucleotides align to TRBD2. V lost 0 bases, J lost 7 bases, and 10 bases stayed unmatched. From germline, CDR1 is LGHNA and CDR2 YSLEER. This CDR3 is 18 amino acids long. The CDR3 coding sequence is TGCGCCAGCAGCCAAGATCTTATTAGCGGGGGGGCCGGCGGGGAGCTGTTTTTT. The encoded protein is CASSQDLISGGAGGELFF.

The chain links TRBV29-1 to TRBJ1-2; D is unresolved. Between the trimmed V and J ends, which lost 7 bases and 6 bases, there was a span of 21 bases. The germline V gene encodes CDR1 SQVTM and CDR2 ANQGSEA. The CDR3 is 14 residues long. The CDR3 reads CSAPPDSQYHGYTF. In DNA form, the CDR3 reads TGCAGCGCCCCCCCCGACTCCCAGTATCATGGCTACACCTTC.

The V and J genes are TRBV24-1 and TRBJ2-3; 8 bases are shared with TRBD2. There are 19 residues in the CDR3. Germline V gene data show CDR1 as KGHDR and CDR2 as SFDVKD. Trimming at V came to 5 bases and at J to 2 bases, leaving 17 bases not matched to a gene. The CDR3 protein is CATSAGIAGSALFTDTQYF. In DNA form, the CDR3 reads TGTGCCACCAGTGCGGGGATAGCGGGATCCGCGCTATTCACAGATACGCAGTATTTT.

The V gene is TRBV11-2, the J gene TRBJ2-1; 13 bases are shared with TRBD2. V shed 4 bases, J shed 14 bases, and the junction held 5 bases outside the gene matches. The CDR3 covers 13 residues. Germline CDR1 SGHAT, CDR2 FQNNGV. This CDR3 is CASSSGLAGDEFF. The DNA for the CDR3 is TGTGCCAGCAGCTCAGGACTAGCGGGAGACGAGTTCTTC.

J is TRBJ1-4 and V is TRBV24-1; D not certain. Per the germline V gene, CDR1 is KGHDR and CDR2 is SFDVKD. V was trimmed by 1 base and J by 2 bases, leaving 13 bases between them. This CDR3 spans 17 amino acids. The CDR3 here is CATSDLDNPGTNEKLFF. As DNA, the CDR3 is TGTGCCACCAGTGATTTAGACAACCCGGGGACTAATGAAAAACTGTTTTTT.

This chain connects TRBV7-2 to TRBJ2-7, with 7 bases matching TRBD1. The ends lost 1 base at V and 7 bases at J; junction bases unmatched: 7. Germline loops: CDR1 SGHTA, CDR2 FQGNSA. This CDR3 region has 14 residues. This CDR3 is CASSLVTGTAEQYF. Written as DNA, the CDR3 is TGTGCCAGCAGCTTAGTGACCGGGACAGCTGAGCAGTACTTC.

This chain connects TRBV6-5 to TRBJ2-1, with 9 bases identical to TRBD1. The CDR3 totals 16 residues. Germline-derived CDR1 and CDR2 are MNHEY and SVGAGI. Germline trimming cut 0 bases from V and 8 bases from J; bases unmatched to any gene: 8. CDR3 nucleotide sequence: TGTGCCAGCAGTTACTCTCTGACAGGGGGAAGGGATGAGCAGTTCTTC. This translates into CASSYSLTGGRDEQFF.

This clone was seen only a few times. This chain links TRBV7-2 with TRBJ1-2, with D unresolved. V lost 0 bases, J lost 8 bases, and 13 bases lay in between. The length of the CDR3 is 14 residues. CDR1 and CDR2 (germline): SGHTA, FQGNSA. The CDR3 loop is CASSLAPSTGGYTF. The CDR3 nucleotides are TGTGCCAGCAGCTTAGCGCCCTCTACGGGAGGCTACACCTTC.